The source of this TCR beta chain is a study of regulatory T cells in long-lasting Graves disease (TCRdb year 2021). General notes on the study: Antithyroid drugs had been taken for less than 3 months by newly diagnosed Graves' disease patients. This study used TCR sequencing and RNA sequencing of peripheral blood to compare persistent Graves' disease patients against newly diagnosed Graves' disease patients. The study was conducted in China and was registered as a clinical trial. A total of some 33 samples were covered by TCR sequencing, comprising approximately 13 persistent and around 20 newly diagnosed Graves' disease patients. Broader findings and caveats from the paper: More public clonotypes were shared among persistent patients (approximately 3,000) than among newly diagnosed patients (966). Preferential use of TRBV28, TRBJ1-2 and TRBJ2-5 was observed in persistent disease, whereas TRBV20-1 and TRBJ2-1 were favored in newly diagnosed disease. The study examined only peripheral blood because the primary lesion, thyroid tissue, could not be accessed. Sequencing and analysis were limited to the TCR beta chain. Compared with newly diagnosed patients, persistent Graves' disease patients had lower TCR Shannon entropy and fewer highly expanded clones, which suggests clonal expansion. The authors noted that the small sample size was a limitation that may lower accuracy.

There are many counts of this clonotype. It lacks a known antigen. Base-call qualities are not available, and no considerably larger clone is one nucleotide away. Library prep was done by multiplex PCR. The run used an Illumina HiSeq 4000. CDR3 regions were amplified by Arm-PCR with iRepertoire HTBI primers to construct TCR beta libraries. PCR products were gel purified before sequencing. In the original analysis: Gene usage analysis of CDR3 amino acid clonotypes relied on the 55 to 80 TRBV and about 15 TRBJ segments identified across samples. Filtered high-quality paired reads were merged into contigs using COPE and FqMerger. BLAST was used to align contigs to IMGT TRBV, TRBD and TRBJ reference genes, with CDR3 defined following IMGT. Highly expanded clones were defined as clonotypes with a frequency above 0.1%. Shannon entropy served as the measure of repertoire diversity, while the Gini coefficient captured V-J evenness. Public clonotypes were defined as clonotypes shared by more than one individual. The public sequencing data were trimmed at Q25 with fastp and processed into clonotypes with MiXCR by TCRdb, which kept only in-frame beta chains. Rows with one shared CDR3 protein collapse into an entry with the most common genes and DNA. The V and J calls follow TCRdb's processing rather than the paper's. The sample table records just over 600,000 distinct CDR3 sequences; under 20% of these occur just once. The biggest ten clones account for around 18% of the sample.

The CDR3 runs 19 residues from the cysteine to the phenylalanine. The read is trimmed to its CDR3 DNA, 57 bases read in frame from base 1. At the junction V is shortened by 1 base and J by 12 bases; bases outside the gene matches: 21. CDR1 and CDR2 are drawn from the germline V gene: SGHAT, FQNNGV. What this sample's time point label stands for: newly diagnosed GD, antithyroid drugs for less than 3 months. RNA was extracted from PBMCs in TRIzol for both TCR sequencing and RNA sequencing. The diagnosis of Graves' disease followed American Thyroid Association guidelines. Patients for the study were recruited at an endocrinology department in Xi'an, China. Each patient gave about 10 milliliters of peripheral blood, collected in an EDTA anticoagulant tube. Ficoll Paque Plus density gradient separation was used to isolate PBMCs, and no further T cell sorting was done. An Agilent 2100 Bioanalyzer and agarose gel were used to check RNA quality, while a NanoDrop 2000 measured RNA concentration.

This sample was also put to use in a study of T cells in Graves' hyperthyroidism and ophthalmopathy. The second investigation adds: Stable Graves' hyperthyroidism was defined as no progression to ophthalmopathy during 18 months of follow-up. Hyperthyroidism patients were newly diagnosed, had a disease duration of under 2 months, and were aged 18 to 65 years. Patients with uncontrolled infections, other autoimmune diseases, pregnancy or lactation were excluded. Clinical symptoms, serum thyroxine and TRAb, thyroid ultrasound, and orbital computed tomography formed the basis for the diagnoses. A first-round RT-PCR of the TCR CDR3 used the HTBI primer set with the Qiagen OneStep RT-PCR kit. Most expanded thyroid clonotypes (frequency above 0.001) were also detected in blood, suggesting blood repertoires may reflect thyroid immune responses. Ophthalmopathy was separated from stable hyperthyroidism by a 13 V-J signature model, with approximately 90% sensitivity and just over 81% specificity obtained in cross-validation and 80%/75% obtained in testing. In validation, the model predicted progression to ophthalmopathy a median of around 6.5 months before onset, with about 64% sensitivity and 72.22% specificity. To identify distinguishing TCR V-J signatures, a discovery cohort of about 100 patients was used, comprising some 43 with Graves' ophthalmopathy and some 60 with stable Graves' hyperthyroidism. Prospective prediction of ophthalmopathy was tested in an independent validation cohort consisting of 18 hyperthyroidism patients and some 15 patients who later progressed to ophthalmopathy. The 100 discovery patients were divided at random into training and test sets in a 7:3 ratio. In addition, the study compared T-cell repertoires in thyroid tissue and in blood from six Graves' hyperthyroidism patients. Following sampling, methimazole starting at 30 mg daily was given to hyperthyroidism patients, and high-dose intravenous methylprednisolone was given to ophthalmopathy patients. A second multiplex PCR round built the libraries, followed by size selection and purification. The libraries were sequenced on an Illumina HiSeq2000 using paired-end 100 bp reads. Raw data were processed with SOAPnuke, discarding reads with adapters, uncalled bases, mean Phred below 15, or no exact constant-primer or identifier match. High-quality paired reads were merged using COPE v1.2.5, and each unique nucleotide sequence was defined as a clonotype. Clonotypes were aligned to IMGT TRBV, TRBD and TRBJ reference segments using MiTCR v1.1. The analysis included only V-J combinations with a frequency above 0.0001, which together covered around 99% of the repertoires. A TCS score was defined as the ratio between F50 (clonal expansion) and ExV (chaos), using BLOSUM62-based TCRdist between CDR3 peptides within each V-J. Welch's t-statistics and random forest reduced some 510 V-J features to 13, which were used in a naive Bayes classifier (R e1071). Sample size was not statistically predetermined, and investigators were not blinded to group allocation. According to the paper, TCR Vbeta CDR3 sequencing was carried out on about 140 peripheral blood samples, which came from 40 to 45 ophthalmopathy, approximately 78 hyperthyroidism and some 17 progressor patients.

This clonotype was sampled from a woman between 25 and 40 years old with Graves disease. Donor details come from another sample of the same person, matched by shared clones. The sequencing used peripheral blood mononuclear cells (PBMCs), collected at new diagnosis, from a patient treated with antithyroid drugs. The rearrangement combines TRBV11-2 with TRBJ2-1; 10 of the junction bases match TRBD2. The bases read TGTGCCAGCAGCTTAGCTAGCGGGAGACCCACAGGGATACGTGGGGTGCAGTTCTTC. Its protein reads: CASSLASGRPTGIRGVQFF.